The present entry profiles one T cell receptor beta chain with its context. The CDR3 spans 12 residues. V lost 4 bases, J lost 4 bases, and 5 bases lay in between. In germline, CDR1 is MNHNY, CDR2 SVGAGI (reference sequence). It was with 60 Vbeta and 13 Jbeta primers that the PCR ran. Sequenced by immunoSEQ multiplex PCR; TCRdb stores in-frame clones only, minus some. In all, the sample yields 200,000 to 250,000 clones. These data originate in a study of cytomegalovirus exposure and HLA in healthy donors. V and J are TRBV6-6 and TRBJ1-5; D is uncertain. The TCR comes from a woman aged 25 to 45 in good health and CMV-seropositive. Material: PBMCs. CDR3 in amino acids: CASSSRNQPQHF. CDR3 DNA: TGTGCCAGCAGTTCGAGGAATCAGCCCCAGCATTTT.